A single sample is the source of the 20 T cell receptor beta chains below, sequenced in a study of blood T cell repertoires in COVID-19. Using immunoSEQ multiplex PCR, the repertoire was profiled, and TCRdb retains in-frame clones only, with some absent. The profile shows approximately 160,000 clones, roughly 87% of them singletons. Sequenced: PBMCs or T cells enriched from blood (not recorded which). Source of these receptors: a woman in her 50s who had recovered from COVID-19.

This clone was picked up a small number of times. The chain recombines TRBV7-2 with TRBJ2-7; D uncertain. Germline CDR1 SGHTA, CDR2 FQGNSA. The V end was cut by 3 bases, the J end by 4 bases, with 10 bases between. The CDR3 length is 13 residues. Here the CDR3 reads CASSFGSEYEQYF. CDR3 DNA: TGTGCCAGCAGCTTCGGAAGCGAGTACGAGCAGTACTTC.

The chain combines TRBV5-1 with TRBJ2-2; 14 bases align to TRBD2. J was trimmed by 7 bases and V by 4 bases; bases with no gene match: 6. From germline, CDR1 is SGHRS and CDR2 YFSETQ. The CDR3 covers 16 residues. CDR3 loop: CASSQTSGRAGGELFF. The DNA for the CDR3 is TGCGCCAGCAGCCAGACTAGCGGGAGGGCCGGCGGGGAGCTGTTTTTT.

This chain links TRBV11-2 with TRBJ2-5; D possibly corresponds to TRBD2 (6 bases). The germline V and J ends were trimmed by 5 bases and 4 bases, with 14 bases remaining between them. Per the germline V gene, CDR1 is SGHAT and CDR2 is FQNNGV. This CDR3 has 14 residues. This CDR3 is CASSHRRGGETQYF. Written as DNA, the CDR3 is TGTGCCAGCAGCCACCGTAGGGGAGGAGAGACCCAGTACTTC.

The J gene is TRBJ2-5, the V gene TRBV11-2, with D possibly TRBD2 on 5 matching bases. Germline V gives CDR1 SGHAT, CDR2 FQNNGV. The CDR3 runs to 13 residues. The germline V and J ends were trimmed by 7 bases and 4 bases, with 13 bases remaining between them. The CDR3 spells CASTQGSRETQYF. The CDR3 nucleotides are TGTGCCAGCACACAAGGGAGCAGAGAGACCCAGTACTTC.

The gene calls are TRBV6-4 and TRBJ2-2; weak D call: TRBD2 (5 bases). This CDR3 spans 14 amino acids. Germline values: CDR1 MRHNA, CDR2 SNTAGT. Trimming left V 5 bases short and J 3 bases short, with 10 bases between. DNA of the CDR3: TGTGCCAGCAGTCGAGACTACGACACCGGGGAGCTGTTTTTT. The encoded protein is CASSRDYDTGELFF.

The CDR3 is CATLTPEVETQYF. CDR3 nucleotide sequence: TGTGCCACCCTAACTCCCGAGGTGGAGACCCAGTACTTC. The genes are TRBV28 and TRBJ2-5; D uncertain. The CDR3 totals 13 residues. The V and J ends lost 10 bases and 5 bases respectively, with 17 bases between them. CDR1 MDHEN and CDR2 SYDVKM come from the germline V gene.

As DNA, the CDR3 is TGTGCCAGTAACGTAGCGGGAGCAGATACGCAGTATTTT. Its translation: CASNVAGADTQYF. This rearrangement joins TRBV19 to TRBJ2-3; TRBD2 matches at 9 bases. The CDR3 runs 13 residues. Trimming took 7 bases from V and 4 from J; bases not matched to a gene: 3. The germline V gene encodes CDR1 LNHDA and CDR2 SQIVND (reference sequence).

The chain carries TRBV4-1 and TRBJ1-2, with D perhaps TRBD1 (6 bases). The V end was cut by 0 bases, the J end by 8 bases, with 16 bases between. This CDR3 spans 15 amino acids. The V gene's germline CDR1 is MGHRA and CDR2 YSYEKL. The CDR3 region is CASSQDGGMTVGYTF. The CDR3 DNA reads TGCGCCAGCAGCCAAGATGGGGGCATGACAGTCGGCTACACCTTC.

CDR3 protein: CATWSEGLGNQPQHF. The CDR3 DNA reads TGTGCCACCTGGTCGGAGGGATTAGGCAATCAGCCCCAGCATTTT. This chain links TRBV28 with TRBJ1-5; D uncertain. V lost 10 bases and J lost 2, with 18 bases in between. The CDR3 has 15 amino acids. Germline V gene data show CDR1 as MDHEN and CDR2 as SYDVKM.

The J gene is TRBJ1-4, the V gene TRBV7-2; D not certain. CDR3 size: 15 residues. The V end was cut by 1 base, the J end by 3 bases, with 9 bases between. Germline V gene data show CDR1 as SGHTA and CDR2 as FQGNSA. The CDR3 sequence: CASSLDEASNEKLFF. CDR3 in DNA: TGTGCCAGCAGCTTAGATGAGGCATCTAATGAAAAACTGTTTTTT.

The chain recombines TRBV27 with TRBJ1-1; D perhaps matches TRBD1 (6 bases). V was pared by 2 bases and J by 4 bases, with 11 bases between. The CDR3 spans 14 residues. Germline V gene lookup returns CDR1 MNHEY and CDR2 SMNVEV (reference sequence). The CDR3 DNA reads TGTGCCAGCAGTTTACTACAGGGATTCACTGAAGCTTTCTTT. Translating it yields CASSLLQGFTEAFF.

This clone was observed a handful of times. The gene calls are TRBV5-1 and TRBJ1-2; TRBD1 agrees at 9 bases. Germline lookup yields CDR1 SGHRS and CDR2 YFSETQ. Trimming took 5 bases from V and 7 from J; bases not matched to a gene: 6. This CDR3 contains 13 residues. CDR3 protein: CASREDRGGGYTF. CDR3 in DNA: TGCGCCAGCAGAGAGGACAGGGGCGGTGGCTACACCTTC.

This sequence joins TRBV27 and TRBJ2-1; perhaps TRBD1 as D (6 bases). Germline lookup yields CDR1 MNHEY and CDR2 SMNVEV (reference sequence). Trimming took 2 bases from V and 3 from J, leaving 17 bases between them. The length of the CDR3 is 17 residues. CDR3 in DNA: TGTGCCAGCAGTTTAGATCGGTTGGGGGCTGACTACAATGAGCAGTTCTTC. It yields the protein CASSLDRLGADYNEQFF.

V and J are TRBV5-5 and TRBJ2-7, with 9 positions matching TRBD1. The CDR3 spans 15 residues. V dropped 4 bases and J dropped 7; count of bases not matched to a gene: 12. Germline V gene lookup returns CDR1 SGHKS and CDR2 YYEKEE (reference sequence). CDR3 region: CASSGWTGDLGEQYF. The CDR3 DNA sequence: TGTGCCAGCAGCGGATGGACAGGGGACCTAGGGGAGCAGTACTTC.

The chain joins TRBV6-1 to TRBJ2-7; a weak D match, TRBD1 (6 bases). V gave up 3 bases and J gave up 5 bases, with 11 bases separating them. Per germline, CDR1 MNHNS and CDR2 SASEGT. This CDR3 region has 13 residues. The CDR3 DNA reads as TGTGCCAGCAGTGAGTCCACAGGGAACGAGCAGTACTTC. It translates to CASSESTGNEQYF.

The V and J genes are TRBV4-2 and TRBJ2-2, with 14 bases identical to TRBD2. The V gene's germline CDR1 is LGHNA and CDR2 YNFKEQ. The CDR3 loop spans 21 amino acids. The junction had 15 bases not matched to a gene; V was cut back by 0 bases and J by 6 bases. CDR3 nucleotides: TGTGCCAGCAGCCAAGACACCGGGACTAGCGGGAGTAGGGGGACTGCCGGGGAGCTGTTTTTT. Translation: CASSQDTGTSGSRGTAGELFF.

This chain links TRBV6-2 or TRBV6-3 with TRBJ2-1; a weak D match, TRBD1 (6 bases). Trimming cost V 1 base and J 2 bases, with 12 bases left between them. The CDR3 consists of 16 residues. Germline V gene sequence: CDR1 MNHEY, CDR2 SVGEGT. The chain's CDR3 is CASSYFVQGTYNEQFF. The CDR3 region has the DNA TGTGCCAGCAGTTACTTTGTGCAGGGGACCTACAATGAGCAGTTCTTC.

The J gene is TRBJ1-1, the V gene TRBV18; TRBD1 agrees at 9 bases. In germline, CDR1 is KGHSH, CDR2 LQKENI. V trimming: 3 bases; J trimming: 4 bases; junction bases outside the gene matches: 6. The CDR3 covers 15 residues. The chain's CDR3 is CASSPRTGDITEAFF. As DNA, the CDR3 is TGTGCCAGCTCACCCAGGACAGGGGATATCACTGAAGCTTTCTTT.

This clone was seen a few times. V gene TRBV3-1 (or the pseudogene TRBV3-2) combines with J gene TRBJ2-5; 10 bases fit TRBD2. CDR1 is LGHDT, CDR2 YNNKEL, per germline (reference sequence). The CDR3 is made up of 15 amino acids. Trimming removed 5 bases from V and 4 bases from J; junction bases left unmatched: 7. The CDR3 spells CASSAGTSVSETQYF. CDR3 in DNA: TGTGCCAGCAGCGCCGGGACTAGCGTATCAGAGACCCAGTACTTC.

The rearrangement uses TRBV7-8 and TRBJ2-4; a weak D match, TRBD2 (6 bases). CDR1 is SGHVS, CDR2 FQNEAQ, per germline. The CDR3 loop spans 19 amino acids. Trimming removed 5 bases from V and 0 bases from J, with 23 bases in between. CDR3 sequence reads: CASSPQEGRNVKAKNIQYF. CDR3 nucleotide sequence: TGTGCCAGCAGCCCCCAGGAGGGGAGGAATGTTAAAGCCAAAAACATTCAGTACTTC. The full variable domain, in which reference TRBV7-8 and TRBJ2-4 provide the parts outside the CDR3, is GAGVSQSPRYKVAKRGQDVALRCDPISGHVSLFWYQQALGQGPEFLTYFQNEAQLDKSGLPSDRFFAERPEGSVSTLKIQRTQQEDSAVYLCASSPQEGRNVKAKNIQYFGAGTRLSVL.